This entry concerns a single T cell receptor (beta chain). This clone was picked up one time. The specificity of this receptor is unknown. Base qualities are not at hand, and no much larger clone is one base apart. The sample originates from a study of cytomegalovirus exposure and HLA in healthy donors (TCRdb year 2017). Study-level background: According to an earlier analysis of a few hundred of the donors, some 180 million T cells yielded over 100 million unique TCR beta sequences and approximately 280 Gb of sequence data. Every discovery cohort repertoire had been produced on one sequencing platform. Genome-wide SNP genotypes for about 55% of the 666 donors were used in a later genetic analysis, which treated that subset as a discovery cohort. In a later analysis, previously published TCR beta repertoires from several hundred donors were re-analyzed and high-resolution HLA genotyping was added so that TCR occurrence patterns could be studied. Typing coverage varied by locus: 629-630 donors for A, B, C, DRB1 and DQB1; roughly 560 for DQA1; about 600 for DPA1; 450 to 480 for DPB1. The study was designed to test whether signatures of past pathogen exposure could be identified by cataloging public T cell receptors. Roughly 300 gigabases of sequencing data and roughly 80 million unique TCR sequences made up an early release that covered some 640 HLA-typed donors. Donor age, sex, ethnicity and CMV serostatus were compiled alongside the repertoire data. The T cell repertoires of under 750 subjects were profiled by immunosequencing and related to cytomegalovirus serostatus. Among 300 to 500 genotyped donors of the cohort, an average of roughly 230,000 unique TCR beta nucleotide sequences was sequenced per donor, of which about 20% were non-productive. In an earlier analysis of several hundred of the donors, high-throughput TCR beta sequencing was used to judge whether each TCR beta V gene segment behaved as functional or pseudogenic. Of the 300 to 500 genotyped donors, roughly 80% were placed in the genetic ancestry cluster associated with self-reported Caucasian donors. Rather than using new phenotypic data, the later analysis identified candidate immune exposures from TCR beta sequences and from how often those sequences occurred across donors. To predict cytomegalovirus infection status, the study combined high-throughput TCR immunosequencing, statistical association of individual TCRs with disease status, and machine learning. In addition to the first cohort of roughly 700 subjects, a separate validation cohort of 120 different subjects was used. Roughly five DR-DQ haplotypes were treated as single units for association and clustering because of strong linkage in the cohort. Class I and class II HLA loci were covered by the typing at four-digit resolution. Overall study results and their limits: The classifier was reported to diagnose cytomegalovirus status with high specificity and sensitivity in both the original cohort and the validation cohort. An earlier analysis of approximately 600 of the donors showed that most TCR beta V segments appeared in productive rearrangements either about 90% or about 30% of the time, which broadly matched IMGT annotations. Some IMGT-functional V segments, including TRBV6-2 and TRBV6-3, could not be distinguished by the 87-base-pair reads and were therefore excluded. The study listed 150 to 200 TCR beta chains as associated with cytomegalovirus. For the cohort, immune exposure information was limited to CMV serostatus. V-gene and J-gene trimming of TCR beta chains was associated with a missense DCLRE1C variant in a later genetic analysis, and the association was replicated in an independent cohort. In a later analysis, HLA-associated TCR beta chains were found to be more clonally expanded and to have lower generation probabilities than equally common non-associated chains. In a later analysis, TCR association rates were found to vary across HLA loci, with the most associated TCRs seen for DRB1 alleles and the fewest for HLA-C alleles. In a later analysis, 15,000 to 20,000 TCR beta sequences were associated with specific HLA alleles at a false discovery rate of 0.05. The authors suggested that the approach could potentially be generalized to other disease states and immunological phenotypes. The cohort was sequenced for TCR beta chains only, and without alpha or paired-chain data the features that could be detected were limited. A few of the identified cytomegalovirus-associated TCR beta chains were confirmed in vitro to be specific for cytomegalovirus antigens. Because HLA typing was missing for some donors at each locus, association tests included only the typed subset. A later genetic analysis reported fewer N-insertions in productive TCRs among donors in an Asian-associated ancestry cluster than the roughly 670-donor mean. According to a later analysis, parvovirus B19, influenza, CMV and Epstein-Barr virus appeared linked to several top co-occurrence clusters. A cluster of highly shared sequence variants was judged likely to be a technical artifact of the sequencing pipeline. The earlier analysis of a few hundred of the donors excluded roughly 16 rarely observed V segments, including chromosome 9 orphons, because counts were too low. Linkage disequilibrium might explain the correlated functional status among segregating V segments, but an unknown experimental factor could not be ruled out. Strong co-occurrence of HLA alleles, especially DR and DQ, made assigning TCR associations to individual alleles difficult. A further reported finding was that TCR beta sequences accurately predicted the HLA-A and HLA-B alleles for most subjects in the first cohort. According to a later analysis, most CMV-associated TCR beta chains appeared to be HLA-restricted, and the HLA associations seemed to be driven largely by CMV exposure. The presence/absence analyses assumed that sequencing depth was roughly uniform across donors, and that assumption may not be true. While some public TCRs were present in many individuals, most TCR sequences turned up only very rarely across donors.

The cohort was made up of 666 healthy bone marrow donors. At the time of sampling, all cohort members were nominally healthy, though unrecorded immune exposures were likely present. The donor tested CMV seronegative, placing the donor among the 350 to 400 seronegative members of the cohort. A peripheral blood sample was provided by each donor, and peripheral blood mononuclear cells were used for TCR beta sequencing. Genomic DNA was extracted from the blood cell samples with the Qiagen DNeasy Blood Extraction Kit. The CDR3 sequence holds 15 residues, the cysteine and phenylalanine included. Only the CDR3 DNA stays, 45 bases, in frame from base 1. According to the germline V gene, CDR1 reads KGHSH and CDR2 reads LQKENI. Trimming accounts for 4 bases at V and 1 base at J, while the number of junction bases matched to no gene is 0. The receptor library was made with the immunoSEQ multiplex PCR assay. The multiplex PCR relied on a mix of 60 forward primers for TCR Vbeta segments and 13 reverse primers for TCR Jbeta segments. A multiplex PCR assay on genomic DNA amplified the CDR3 region of rearranged TCR beta genes. The amplified TCR beta libraries were sequenced on the Illumina HiSeq System as 87-base-pair reads. The original methods were these. In a later analysis, some 80 million unique TCR beta chains were counted across the 500 to 850 repertoires, and roughly 11 million of these chains were shared by at least two donors. Raw reads were error-corrected and collapsed into unique sequences by a nearest-neighbor algorithm in which closely related sequences were merged to remove PCR and sequencing errors. To assign V, D and J gene segments, CDR3 sequences were aligned to IMGT reference sequences. Each retained sequence needed at least a six-nucleotide match to both a V gene segment and a J gene segment. Rearrangements were called productive when the CDR3 lacked stop codons and stayed in frame with V and J; all others were non-productive. CDR3 was defined by IMGT convention, running from the second conserved V-encoded cysteine to the conserved J-encoded phenylalanine. In an earlier analysis of 587 of the donors, sequences lacking an unambiguous match to a single V gene segment were excluded. An earlier analysis of 587 of the donors classified V segments as functional when productive rearrangements were above 56.7% and as segregating when the standard deviation between donors was above 5%. A statistical classification framework was developed to diagnose cytomegalovirus status using the catalog of TCR beta chain sequences. V and J gene assignment, in a later analysis, came from comparing TCR nucleotide sequences with IMGT/GENE-DB human TR gene sequences. A later analysis assigned CDR3 sequences and most-parsimonious VDJ recombination scenarios with the TCRdist pipeline. In a later analysis, every TCR beta chain was defined by the combination of its CDR3 amino acid sequence and its V-gene family, and reads without a unique V-gene family were dropped. A later analysis removed several hundred highly shared, low-generation-probability nucleotide sequences to deal with suspected cross-contamination and a sequencing artifact. In a later analysis, a clonal expansion index was calculated for each public chain from normalized within-repertoire ranks of inferred template counts. In a later analysis, generation probabilities were computed using a VDJ recombination model fitted to out-of-frame rearrangements, and the results were checked against IGoR. In a later analysis, hypergeometric tests were used to score TCR-TCR, TCR-HLA and TCR-CMV co-occurrence, with a repertoire-size bias correction applied to TCR pairs. False discovery rates were estimated in a later analysis by permuting HLA or CMV assignments 20 times. A later analysis grouped co-occurring TCRs with DBSCAN, adding TCRdist sequence similarity when clustering within HLA-allele-positive subsets. Repertoires with fewer than 30,000 or more than 120,000 public chains, plus five repertoires with anomalous nucleotide sharing, were excluded from co-occurrence clustering. TCRdb took this table from immuneACCESS and kept in-frame rearrangements with V and J called. Such tables lack part of the clones; where checked against another copy, unresolved V genes explain under half of the gap, and the rest is unexplained. D and trimming were read from the DNA, whereas the V and J calls and clone size are those reported in that table. The sample table records 160,000 or so clones; about 80% of these occur just once. Jointly, the top ten make up roughly 1.5% of the sample.

Sequenced material: PBMCs. The receptor comes from a man aged 35 to 55 in good health and CMV-seronegative. The V gene is TRBV18 and the J gene is TRBJ2-1; a stretch of 11 junction bases matches TRBD1. The DNA sequence is as follows: TGTGCCAGCTCACGGGACAGGGGGTCCTACAATGAGCAGTTCTTC. Its protein reads: CASSRDRGSYNEQFF.